These 21 T cell receptor beta chains share one sample of origin, sequenced in a study of CD8 T cells in Susac syndrome. When the RNA was reverse transcribed, random hexamers were used with an input of roughly 0.5 to 1 ug. TCRdb reanalysed the immunoSEQ multiplex PCR reads using MiXCR and keeps one entry per CDR3 protein. The sample shows tens of thousands of distinct CDR3 sequences, 80% to 95% of them seen only once. Sequencing was done on a sample of CD8+ T cells from PBMCs. The receptors were gathered from a human donor in good health.

The chain uses TRBV4-1 and TRBJ2-7, with TRBD2 matching 8 bases. The CDR3 loop spans 15 amino acids. V was pared by 1 base and J by 3 bases, with 5 bases of the junction left unmatched. Germline CDR1 MGHRA, CDR2 YSYEKL. CDR3: CASSQVDSGDYEQYF. CDR3 DNA sequence: TGCGCCAGCAGCCAAGTGGATAGCGGGGACTACGAGCAGTACTTC.

The V and J genes are TRBV28 and TRBJ1-1; a possible D gene is TRBD1 (5 bases). Germline V gene sequence: CDR1 MDHEN, CDR2 SYDVKM. The CDR3 contains 14 residues. V was trimmed by 2 bases and J by 5 bases, leaving 12 bases between them. In DNA form, the CDR3 reads TGTGCCAGCAGTTTAGGGGGACGGGGAACTGAAGCTTTCTTT. This sequence encodes CASSLGGRGTEAFF.

This clonotype was recorded once. The V and J genes are TRBV20-1 and TRBJ2-3, with D maybe TRBD1 (5 bases). V lost 1 base and J 2 bases, leaving 13 bases between the germline ends. CDR1 is DFQATT and CDR2 is SNEGSKA in the germline V gene (reference sequence). The CDR3 runs 15 residues. The CDR3 nucleotides read TGCAGTGCTAGAGTAGCAGGGTCAATCACAGATACGCAGTATTTT. Its protein is CSARVAGSITDTQYF.

The V gene is TRBV23-1, the J gene TRBJ1-2; 7 nucleotides agree with TRBD1. TRBV23-1 is annotated as an ORF whose role is uncertain. V lost 6 bases to trimming and J lost 6 bases; unmatched junction nucleotides: 7. The CDR3 runs 13 residues. In nucleotides, the CDR3 is TGCGCCAGCAGCAGACAGGGAGAGGATGGCTACACCTTC. Its protein product is CASSRQGEDGYTF.

The CDR3 nucleotides read TGTGCCGCCGGGACAGGCTACAATGAGCAGTTCTTC. It codes for CAAGTGYNEQFF. This chain joins TRBV6-6 and TRBJ2-1; 8 bases align to TRBD1. The CDR3 is made up of 12 amino acids. From germline, CDR1 is MNHNY and CDR2 SVGAGI (reference sequence). After removal of 11 bases from V and 3 bases from J, the junction contained 3 bases not matched to a gene.

This clonotype was picked up one time. V is TRBV3-1 and J is TRBJ1-2; weak D call: TRBD1 (5 bases). The CDR3 runs to 16 residues. CDR1 is LGHDT and CDR2 is YNNKEL in the germline V gene (reference sequence). V dropped 5 bases and J dropped 4 bases, with 20 bases sitting between them. DNA of the CDR3: TGTGCCAGCAGCGAAGGCCAGGGCCATCCCCGCTATGGCTACACCTTC. It codes for CASSEGQGHPRYGYTF.

The gene calls are TRBV7-9 and TRBJ1-2; D remains unclear. Trimming removed 3 bases at V and 7 bases at J, with 15 bases between. The CDR3 contains 14 residues. Germline V CDR1 and CDR2: SEHNR, FQNEAQ (reference sequence). The CDR3 nucleotides read TGTGCCAGCAGCTTCCCCCAACGAGACGGTGGCTACACCTTC. It yields the protein CASSFPQRDGGYTF.

V gene TRBV5-1 combines with J gene TRBJ2-7; a weak D match, TRBD1 (7 bases). There are 14 residues in the CDR3. Germline V gene data show CDR1 as SGHRS and CDR2 as YFSETQ. V was pared by 4 bases and J by 4 bases, with 15 bases between. The CDR3 region is CASSPEGASYEQYF. Here the CDR3 DNA reads TGCGCCAGCAGCCCGGAGGGGGCGTCGTACGAGCAGTACTTC.

V and J are TRBV20-1 and TRBJ2-3; the D is unclear. Germline CDR1 and CDR2: DFQATT and SNEGSKA (reference sequence). The CDR3 sequence is 10 residues long. This chain's CDR3 is CSLLANTQYF. The CDR3 nucleotides read TGCAGCCTTTTAGCAAATACGCAGTATTTT.

The gene calls are TRBV12-3 or TRBV12-4 and TRBJ2-2; no clear D. Trimming removed 2 bases from V and 1 base from J, with 5 bases in between. This CDR3 contains 14 residues. The CDR3 nucleotides read TGTGCCAGCAGTTTACCAGGGAACACCGGGGAGCTGTTTTTT. Protein sequence: CASSLPGNTGELFF.

The chain couples TRBV29-1 to TRBJ2-7, with 10 bases fitting TRBD2. The junction had 14 bases not matched to a gene; V was cut back by 7 bases and J by 2 bases. This CDR3 region has 16 residues. CDR1 and CDR2 from the germline V gene are SQVTM and ANQGSEA. In DNA form, the CDR3 reads TGCAGCGCCCTGACTAGCGGGCCGCCAAGGGCCTACGAGCAGTACTTC. Translating gives CSALTSGPPRAYEQYF.

CDR3 DNA sequence: TGCAGTGCGCCCCTGGGGGGGACAGGCGGCGAGCAGTACTTC. Its protein is CSAPLGGTGGEQYF. The J gene is TRBJ2-7, the V gene TRBV20-1; D may be TRBD1 (8 bases). Germline CDR1 and CDR2: DFQATT and SNEGSKA (reference sequence). Trimming removed 6 bases at V and 6 bases at J, with 21 bases between. The CDR3 contains 14 residues.

CDR3 sequence (DNA): TGTGCCAGCAGCTCTTCTTCACTAGCCTTCACAGATACGCAGTATTTT. Translating it yields CASSSSSLAFTDTQYF. This chain links TRBV7-9 with TRBJ2-3; D may be TRBD2 (6 bases). Deletions cut 4 bases from V and 2 bases from J, with 16 bases between. This CDR3 spans 16 amino acids. The germline CDR1 and CDR2 sequences are SEHNR and FQNEAQ (reference sequence).

This chain joins TRBV20-1 and TRBJ2-1; 12 bases match TRBD2. V trimming: 5 bases; J trimming: 7 bases; junction bases outside the gene matches: 21. The germline CDR1 and CDR2 sequences are DFQATT and SNEGSKA (reference sequence). The CDR3 extends over 19 amino acids. For the CDR3, the DNA is TGCAGTGCTGTACCGTTCCGGGTAGTCCTAGCGGGAGGGGGGAATGAGCAGTTCTTC. Translation: CSAVPFRVVLAGGGNEQFF.

This sequence joins TRBV4-1 and TRBJ2-3, with 7 nucleotides matching TRBD2. The CDR3 is made up of 16 amino acids. V lost 0 bases to trimming and J lost 5 bases; unmatched junction nucleotides: 8. Per germline, CDR1 MGHRA and CDR2 YSYEKL. CDR3 residues: CASSQDISAGVDTQYF. CDR3 coding DNA: TGCGCCAGCAGCCAAGATATCTCGGCGGGAGTAGATACGCAGTATTTT.

The chain carries TRBV2 and TRBJ2-7; TRBD1 agrees at 10 bases. The junction had 4 bases not matched to a gene; V was cut back by 11 bases and J by 0 bases. Germline V gene lookup returns CDR1 SNHLY and CDR2 FYNNEI. This CDR3 contains 13 residues. The CDR3, as DNA: TGTGCCGGAGGACAGGGGGGCTCCTACGAGCAGTACTTC. It codes for CAGGQGGSYEQYF.

The CDR3 nucleotides are TGTGCCAGCAGCTTCCCGACAGGGGGAAGTGAAAAACTGTTTTTT. Translated: CASSFPTGGSEKLFF. The V gene is TRBV7-8, the J gene TRBJ1-4; 9 bases are a match to TRBD1. The CDR3 sequence is 15 residues long. V lost 3 bases, J lost 7 bases, and 6 bases stayed unmatched. Germline CDR1 is SGHVS and CDR2 is FQNEAQ.

The J gene is TRBJ1-2, the V gene TRBV13, with a possible D match to TRBD1 (5 bases). This CDR3 is 12 amino acids long. Trimming removed 5 bases at V and 8 bases at J, with 12 bases between. CDR1 is PRHDT, CDR2 FYEKMQ, per germline (reference sequence). The CDR3 is CASSPGRIGYTF. The CDR3 nucleotides read TGTGCCAGCAGCCCGGGACGTATAGGCTACACCTTC.

J is TRBJ2-7 and V is TRBV3-1, with D perhaps given as TRBD1 or TRBD2 (6 bases each). Germline V gives CDR1 LGHDT, CDR2 YNNKEL (reference sequence). The CDR3 length is 14 residues. V gave up 5 bases and J gave up 2 bases, with 13 bases separating them. The CDR3 loop is CASSTGAPTYEQYF. The DNA for the CDR3 is TGTGCCAGCAGCACGGGGGCCCCAACCTACGAGCAGTACTTC.

In its sample, this clonotype was seen once. The V call is TRBV7-9, the J call TRBJ2-1; TRBD2 matches 13 bases. The CDR3 covers 17 residues. Unmatched junction bases numbered 8, after V lost 5 bases and J lost 4 bases. Germline V lookup: CDR1 SEHNR, CDR2 FQNEAQ (reference sequence). CDR3 nucleotide sequence: TGTGCCAGCAGCCCAAGGACTAGCGGGAGCAAGTACAATGAGCAGTTCTTC. It is translated as CASSPRTSGSKYNEQFF.

This chain connects TRBV3-1 to TRBJ2-1; 8 bases map to TRBD2. This CDR3 has 16 residues. The V segment lost 4 bases and the J segment 4 bases; nucleotides outside the gene matches: 9. Germline V gene sequence: CDR1 LGHDT, CDR2 YNNKEL (reference sequence). For the CDR3, the DNA is TGTGCCAGCAGCCTACAGCGGGAGAGTCGGTACAATGAGCAGTTCTTC. Translating gives CASSLQRESRYNEQFF.